One and the same sample provided the 28 T cell receptor beta chains below, sequenced in a study of cytomegalovirus exposure and HLA in healthy donors. The PCR was carried out with 60 Vbeta primers and 13 Jbeta primers. This table comes from immunoSEQ multiplex PCR, and its TCRdb copy is limited to in-frame clones, with some not included. The data show 65,000 to 70,000 clones, 80% to 90% seen once. The sample comprised PBMCs. The source of these receptors is a woman aged 25 to 45 in good health and CMV-seropositive.

The rearrangement joins TRBV23-1 to TRBJ1-4, with TRBD1 as a possible D gene (6 bases). TRBV23-1 is identified as an open reading frame with a role that is uncertain. The CDR3 covers 17 residues. Trimming stripped 2 bases from V and 0 bases from J, with 13 bases between. CDR3 nucleotides: TGCGCCAGCAGTCAAAAGGACAGTTCTGCAACTAATGAAAAACTGTTTTTT. It translates to CASSQKDSSATNEKLFF.

This chain uses TRBV7-8 with TRBJ1-1, with D tentatively TRBD1 (6 bases). V lost 2 bases and J lost 7, with 20 bases in between. CDR1 is SGHVS, CDR2 FQNEAQ, per germline. There are 16 residues in the CDR3. Here the CDR3 reads CASSLMGFGGLGEAFF. CDR3 nucleotides: TGTGCCAGCAGCTTAATGGGGTTTGGGGGCCTGGGTGAAGCTTTCTTT. Full variable domain (outside the CDR3, taken from reference TRBV7-8 and TRBJ1-1): GAGVSQSPRYKVAKRGQDVALRCDPISGHVSLFWYQQALGQGPEFLTYFQNEAQLDKSGLPSDRFFAERPEGSVSTLKIQRTQQEDSAVYLCASSLMGFGGLGEAFFGQGTRLTVV.

The chain links TRBV19 to TRBJ2-7; 7 bases match TRBD1. J gave up 6 bases and V 4 bases, and 12 bases lay outside the gene matches. CDR1 is LNHDA and CDR2 is SQIVND in the germline V gene (reference sequence). The length of the CDR3 is 15 residues. The CDR3 DNA reads TGTGCCAGTAGTACCGGGACGGCCTCAGGGGGCGAGCAGTACTTC. Translating gives CASSTGTASGGEQYF.

This clone was recorded once. For the CDR3, the DNA is TGTGCCAGCAGCTTAGCGGGGGCGGGAGCGAGGTACGAGCAGTACTTC. This translates into CASSLAGAGARYEQYF. V and J are TRBV7-2 and TRBJ2-7, with a weak D call TRBD2 (7 bases). Trimming took 0 bases from V and 4 from J, leaving 16 bases between them. The CDR3 loop spans 16 amino acids. Germline V gene sequence: CDR1 SGHTA, CDR2 FQGNSA.

As DNA, the CDR3 is TGTGCCAGCCGGCGGGACCGGGATGCCATTGAAGCTTTCTTT. Amino acids: CASRRDRDAIEAFF. The V gene is TRBV27, the J gene TRBJ1-1; TRBD1 might be the D (5 bases). CDR1 and CDR2 from the germline V gene are MNHEY and SMNVEV (reference sequence). V was pared by 8 bases and J by 7 bases, with 20 bases between. This CDR3 comprises 14 residues.

The chain uses TRBV5-5 and TRBJ2-1; no reliable D call. Deletions cut 4 bases from V and 0 bases from J, with 14 bases between. This CDR3 spans 16 amino acids. Germline assignment: CDR1 SGHKS and CDR2 YYEKEE (reference sequence). CDR3 DNA sequence: TGTGCCAGCAGCGAAATGGGCCTTAGCTCCTACAATGAGCAGTTCTTC. Its translation is CASSEMGLSSYNEQFF.

V is TRBV7-6 and J is TRBJ2-7; TRBD1 matches at 9 bases. The J segment lost 3 bases and the V segment lost 5 bases, leaving 5 bases of the junction unmatched. The germline V gene has CDR1 SGHVS and CDR2 FNYEAQ. CDR3 length equals 14 residues. This CDR3 reads CASSTRQGVYEQYF. In DNA form, the CDR3 reads TGTGCCAGCAGCACCCGACAGGGGGTCTACGAGCAGTACTTC. The variable domain in full, with the rest retrieved from reference TRBV7-6 and TRBJ2-7, is GAGVSQSPRYKVTKRGQDVALRCDPISGHVSLYWYRQALGQGPEFLTYFNYEAQQDKSGLPNDRFSAERPEGSISTLTIQRTEQRDSAMYRCASSTRQGVYEQYFGPGTRLTVT.

In this sample, this clone turned up once. This chain joins TRBV27 and TRBJ1-5; D is unresolved. Germline assignment: CDR1 MNHEY and CDR2 SMNVEV (reference sequence). V dropped 2 bases and J dropped 3 bases, with 14 bases sitting between them. The CDR3 contains 16 residues. The CDR3 loop reads CASSLRRGGYNQPQHF. CDR3 sequence (DNA): TGTGCCAGCAGTTTACGTAGAGGAGGGTACAATCAGCCCCAGCATTTT.

The chain recombines TRBV28 with TRBJ2-5; unclear D gene. Judging by the DNA end, TRBJ2-7 fits better; the J call may be wrong. The CDR3 sequence is 12 residues long. Germline CDR1 is MDHEN and CDR2 is SYDVKM. CDR3 residues: CASSFGIYEQYF. DNA for the CDR3: TGTGCCAGCAGTTTCGGTATCTACGAGCAGTACTTC.

This sequence joins TRBV28 and TRBJ2-5; the match to TRBD1 covers 9 bases. CDR1 MDHEN and CDR2 SYDVKM come from the germline V gene. J gave up 5 bases and V 7 bases, and 17 bases lay outside the gene matches. The CDR3 totals 17 residues. The CDR3 nucleotides read TGTGCCAGCACCCCGGTTTCCCCGGGACAGGGCATGGAGACCCAGTACTTC. This translates into CASTPVSPGQGMETQYF.

Judged by abundance, this clone is medium-sized (0.01 to 0.1%). The CDR3 sequence is CASSELRKSSGNTIYF. Written as DNA, the CDR3 is TGTGCCAGCAGTGAATTGCGGAAAAGCTCTGGAAACACCATATATTTT. This chain uses TRBV25-1 with TRBJ1-3; no reliable D call. CDR3 length: 16 residues. Germline CDR1 reads MGHDK; CDR2 reads SYGVNS. V was trimmed by 1 base and J by 0 bases, leaving 10 bases between them.

J is TRBJ2-2 and V is TRBV9, with 8 bases lining up with TRBD2. The CDR3 has 17 amino acids. The V gene's germline CDR1 is SGDLS and CDR2 YYNGEE. Trimming removed 4 bases from V and 3 bases from J; junction bases left unmatched: 11. CDR3: CASSPFSLAGYTGELFF. The DNA for the CDR3 is TGTGCCAGCAGCCCCTTCTCCCTAGCGGGTTACACCGGGGAGCTGTTTTTT.

V and J are TRBV6-5 and TRBJ2-1; D is unresolved. Germline lookup yields CDR1 MNHEY and CDR2 SVGAGI. The CDR3 extends over 13 amino acids. Trimming stripped 5 bases from V and 7 bases from J, with 12 bases between. CDR3 sequence: CASSELLGNEQFF. As DNA, the CDR3 is TGTGCCAGCAGTGAACTACTCGGGAATGAGCAGTTCTTC.

The chain has TRBV27 and TRBJ2-5; 7 bases align to TRBD1. The V gene's germline CDR1 is MNHEY and CDR2 SMNVEV (reference sequence). Trimming cost V 4 bases and J 0 bases; bases outside gene matches: 5. The CDR3 contains 15 residues. The CDR3 nucleotides are TGTGCCAGCAGTTCCATTGACAGGGACCAAGAGACCCAGTACTTC. Translating gives CASSSIDRDQETQYF.

The chain employs TRBV6-1 and TRBJ2-1; 8 bases agree with TRBD2. The CDR3 totals 14 residues. The ends lost 5 bases at V and 7 bases at J; junction bases unmatched: 7. Germline assignment: CDR1 MNHNS and CDR2 SASEGT. The CDR3 DNA sequence: TGTGCCAGCAGTAATGCCCGGGGGGGTAATGAGCAGTTCTTC. Translating gives CASSNARGGNEQFF.

The J gene is TRBJ2-3, the V gene TRBV7-2, with 7 bases aligning to TRBD2. The germline CDR1 and CDR2 sequences are SGHTA and FQGNSA. This CDR3 is 14 amino acids long. V was clipped by 0 bases and J by 7 bases; unmatched bases: 4. The CDR3 spells CASSLAREQNTQYF. In nucleotides, the CDR3 is TGTGCCAGCAGCTTAGCGCGGGAGCAAAATACGCAGTATTTT.

This clone appeared a single time. The V and J genes are TRBV10-1 and TRBJ1-1; D unresolved. The CDR3 extends over 14 amino acids. CDR1 WNHNN and CDR2 SYGVQD come from the germline V gene (reference sequence). Trimming left V 4 bases short and J 4 bases short, with 13 bases between. CDR3 bases: TGCGCCAGCAGTGGACACCAGGCGGGCACTGAAGCTTTCTTT. It yields the protein CASSGHQAGTEAFF.

This chain uses TRBV6-5 with TRBJ1-6; D remains unclear. V lost 0 bases, J lost 8 bases, and 8 bases lay in between. Germline loops: CDR1 MNHEY, CDR2 SVGAGI. The length of the CDR3 is 14 residues. This chain's CDR3 is CASSYSATHSPLHF. The CDR3 DNA reads TGTGCCAGCAGTTACTCGGCCACACATTCACCCCTCCACTTT.

The genes are TRBV28 and TRBJ2-1; 11 bases match TRBD2. J was trimmed by 3 bases and V by 4 bases; bases with no gene match: 8. Per the germline V gene, CDR1 is MDHEN and CDR2 is SYDVKM. The CDR3 has 17 amino acids. The CDR3 DNA follows: TGTGCCAGCAGTTGCCGAACGGGACTAGCGGACTACAATGAGCAGTTCTTC. Amino acid sequence: CASSCRTGLADYNEQFF.

The genes are TRBV7-9 and TRBJ2-7; D is possibly TRBD1 (5 bases). The germline CDR1 and CDR2 sequences are SEHNR and FQNEAQ (reference sequence). The V and J ends lost 2 bases and 2 bases respectively, with 7 bases between them. The length of the CDR3 is 13 residues. For the CDR3, the DNA is TGTGCCAGCAGCTTACAGGGTCCCTACGAGCAGTACTTC. Protein product: CASSLQGPYEQYF.

The chain links TRBV19 to TRBJ1-1, with 10 bases fitting TRBD1. The trim removed 6 bases at V and 1 base at J, leaving 8 bases unmatched. The CDR3 totals 16 residues. Germline CDR1 reads LNHDA; CDR2 reads SQIVND (reference sequence). The CDR3 loop reads CASSLRQGAGNTEAFF. Written as DNA, the CDR3 is TGTGCCAGTAGCCTCAGACAGGGGGCCGGGAACACTGAAGCTTTCTTT.

Points on this clone: At one end, the junction sequence differs from germline, possibly due to a read error. The chain is built from TRBV10-3 and TRBJ2-7, with D tentatively TRBD1 (5 bases). This CDR3 is built from 11 residues. The germline V gene encodes CDR1 ENHRY and CDR2 SYGVKD. This CDR3 reads CATPPGPGHSF. In DNA form, the CDR3 reads TGTGCCACCCCCCCCGGACCAGGGCACTCCTTC.

The V gene is TRBV30, the J gene TRBJ2-7; 8 nucleotides align to TRBD1. The CDR3 contains 14 residues. Germline V gene data show CDR1 as GTSNPN and CDR2 as SVGIG (reference sequence). V dropped 1 base and J dropped 5; count of bases not matched to a gene: 7. The DNA for the CDR3 is TGTGCCTGGAGTGAGGACAGGGCTGAGGACGAGCAGTACTTC. Protein: CAWSEDRAEDEQYF.

This sequence joins TRBV6-6 and TRBJ2-3; D may be TRBD2 (5 bases). V lost 6 bases and J lost 1, with 14 bases in between. Germline loops: CDR1 MNHNY, CDR2 SVGAGI (reference sequence). This CDR3 is 15 amino acids long. Written as DNA, the CDR3 is TGTGCCAGCAGCGACCGGGGAGTCGGCACAGATACGCAGTATTTT. Amino acids: CASSDRGVGTDTQYF.

The chain couples TRBV12-2 to TRBJ2-1; the table's D call, TRBD1, has no DNA check behind it. TRBV12-2 is a listed pseudogene. The CDR3 is made up of 21 amino acids. The CDR3 protein is CASRFTGTGGLAASSYNEQFF. CDR3 DNA: TGTGCAAGTCGCTTCACCGGGACAGGGGGCTTAGCGGCGAGCTCCTACAATGAGCAGTTCTTC.

The V and J genes are TRBV7-2 and TRBJ2-7; 13 bases fit TRBD2. V was clipped by 7 bases and J by 8 bases; unmatched bases: 14. This CDR3 contains 16 residues. Germline V gene data show CDR1 as SGHTA and CDR2 as FQGNSA. DNA for the CDR3: TGTGCCAGCAACTTGAAAGGTGGACTAGCGGGAGAAAAGCAGTACTTC. Residues: CASNLKGGLAGEKQYF.

V is TRBV29-1 and J is TRBJ2-1; tentatively, D is TRBD2 (6 bases). The CDR3 consists of 15 residues. CDR1 and CDR2 from the germline V gene are SQVTM and ANQGSEA. V was trimmed by 2 bases and J by 2 bases, leaving 13 bases between them. This chain's CDR3 is CSVEWRDRAYNEQFF. CDR3 nucleotides: TGCAGCGTTGAATGGAGGGACCGGGCCTACAATGAGCAGTTCTTC.

The rearrangement uses TRBV5-5 and TRBJ1-4; D call uncertain. The V gene's germline CDR1 is SGHKS and CDR2 YYEKEE (reference sequence). The CDR3 loop spans 16 amino acids. V was clipped by 0 bases and J by 4 bases, with 13 bases between them. The CDR3 protein is CASSLDLDSRNEKLFF. The DNA of the CDR3 is TGTGCCAGCAGCTTGGATTTGGACTCCCGTAATGAAAAACTGTTTTTT. The variable domain in full, with the rest retrieved from reference TRBV5-5 and TRBJ1-4, is DAGVTQSPTHLIKTRGQQVTLRCSPISGHKSVSWYQQVLGQGPQFIFQYYEKEERGRGNFPDRFSARQFPNYSSELNVNALLLGDSALYLCASSLDLDSRNEKLFFGSGTQLSVL.